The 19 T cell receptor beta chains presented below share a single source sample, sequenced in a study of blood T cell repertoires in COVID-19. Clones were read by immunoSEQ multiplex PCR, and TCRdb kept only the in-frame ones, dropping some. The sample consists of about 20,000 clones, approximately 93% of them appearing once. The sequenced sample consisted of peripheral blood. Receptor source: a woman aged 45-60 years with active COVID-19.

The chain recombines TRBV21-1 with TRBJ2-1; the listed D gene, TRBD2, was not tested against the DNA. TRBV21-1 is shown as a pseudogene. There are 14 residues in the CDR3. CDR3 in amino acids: CASSKVTTYNEQFF. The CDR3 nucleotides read TGTGCCAGCAGCAAAGTTACTACCTACAATGAGCAGTTCTTC.

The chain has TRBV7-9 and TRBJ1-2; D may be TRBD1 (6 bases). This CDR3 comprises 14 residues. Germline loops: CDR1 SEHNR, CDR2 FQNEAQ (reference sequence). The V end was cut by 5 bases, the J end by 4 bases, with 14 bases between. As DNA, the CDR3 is TGTGCCAGCAGCCAACAGGGTATCGTCTATGGCTACACCTTC. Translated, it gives CASSQQGIVYGYTF.

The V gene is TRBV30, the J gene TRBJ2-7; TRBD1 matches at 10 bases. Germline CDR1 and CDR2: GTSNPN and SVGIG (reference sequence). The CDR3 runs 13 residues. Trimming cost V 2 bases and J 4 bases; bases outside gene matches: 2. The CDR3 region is CAWSKDRGYEQYF. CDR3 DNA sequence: TGTGCCTGGAGTAAGGACAGGGGGTACGAGCAGTACTTC. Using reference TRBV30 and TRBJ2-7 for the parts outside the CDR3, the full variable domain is SQTIHQWPATLVQPVGSPLSLECTVEGTSNPNLYWYRQAAGRGLQLLFYSVGIGQISSEVPQNLSASRPQDRQFILSSKKLLLSDSGFYLCAWSKDRGYEQYFGPGTRLTVT.

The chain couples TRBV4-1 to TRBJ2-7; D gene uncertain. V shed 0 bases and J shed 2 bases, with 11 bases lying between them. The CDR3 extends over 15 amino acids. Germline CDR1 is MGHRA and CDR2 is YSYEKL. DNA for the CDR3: TGCGCCAGCAGCCAAGAAGAGGCCACAACCTACGAGCAGTACTTC. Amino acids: CASSQEEATTYEQYF.

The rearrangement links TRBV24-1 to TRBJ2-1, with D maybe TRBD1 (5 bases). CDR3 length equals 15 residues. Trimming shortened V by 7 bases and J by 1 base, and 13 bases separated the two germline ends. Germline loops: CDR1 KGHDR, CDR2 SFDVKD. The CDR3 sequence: CATSNAGSSYNEQFF. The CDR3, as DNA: TGTGCCACCAGCAACGCAGGGTCGTCCTACAATGAGCAGTTCTTC.

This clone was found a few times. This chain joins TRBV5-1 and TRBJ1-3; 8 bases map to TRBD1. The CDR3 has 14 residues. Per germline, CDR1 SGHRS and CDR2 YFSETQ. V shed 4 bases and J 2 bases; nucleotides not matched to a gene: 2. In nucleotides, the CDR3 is TGCGCCAGCAGCCCGGACAGGGCTGGAAACACCATATATTTT. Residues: CASSPDRAGNTIYF.

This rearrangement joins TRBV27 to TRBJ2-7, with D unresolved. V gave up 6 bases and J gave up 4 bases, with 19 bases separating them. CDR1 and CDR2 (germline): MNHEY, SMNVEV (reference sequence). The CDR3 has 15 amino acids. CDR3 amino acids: CASSPVVRSMYEQYF. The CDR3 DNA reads TGTGCCAGCAGCCCAGTGGTAAGAAGTATGTACGAGCAGTACTTC.

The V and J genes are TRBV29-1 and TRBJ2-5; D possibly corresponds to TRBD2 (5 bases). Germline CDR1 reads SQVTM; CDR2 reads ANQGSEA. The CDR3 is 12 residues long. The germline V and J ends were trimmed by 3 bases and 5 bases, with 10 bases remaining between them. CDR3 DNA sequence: TGCAGCGTTGACGTGGGCGGGGAGACCCAGTACTTC. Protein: CSVDVGGETQYF.

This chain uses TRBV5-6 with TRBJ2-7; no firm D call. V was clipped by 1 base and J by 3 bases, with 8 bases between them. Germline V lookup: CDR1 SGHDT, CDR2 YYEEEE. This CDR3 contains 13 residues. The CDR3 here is CASSLSPGYEQYF. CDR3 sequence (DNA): TGTGCCAGCAGCTTGTCTCCGGGCTACGAGCAGTACTTC.

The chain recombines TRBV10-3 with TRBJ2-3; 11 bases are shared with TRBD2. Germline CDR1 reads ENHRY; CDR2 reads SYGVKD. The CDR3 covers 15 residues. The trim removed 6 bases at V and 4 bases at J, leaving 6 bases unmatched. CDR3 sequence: CAIRPIAGGPDTQYF. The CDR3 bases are TGTGCCATCAGACCCATAGCGGGAGGGCCAGATACGCAGTATTTT.

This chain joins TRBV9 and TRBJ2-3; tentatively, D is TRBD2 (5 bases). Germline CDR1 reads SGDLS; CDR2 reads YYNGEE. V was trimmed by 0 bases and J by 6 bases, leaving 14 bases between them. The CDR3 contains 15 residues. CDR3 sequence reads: CASSVGSPGLDTQYF. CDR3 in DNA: TGTGCCAGCAGCGTAGGTTCTCCGGGATTGGATACGCAGTATTTT.

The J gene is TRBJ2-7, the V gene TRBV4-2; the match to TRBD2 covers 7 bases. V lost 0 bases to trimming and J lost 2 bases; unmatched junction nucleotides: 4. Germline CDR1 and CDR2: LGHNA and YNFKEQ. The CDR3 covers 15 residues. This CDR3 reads CASSQDSAGTYEQYF. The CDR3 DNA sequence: TGTGCCAGCAGCCAAGACTCAGCGGGAACCTACGAGCAGTACTTC.

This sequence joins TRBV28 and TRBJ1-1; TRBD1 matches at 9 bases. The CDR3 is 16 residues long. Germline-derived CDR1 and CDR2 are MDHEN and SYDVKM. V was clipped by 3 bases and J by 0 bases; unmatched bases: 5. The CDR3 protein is CASSFRTGVLNTEAFF. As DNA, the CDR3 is TGTGCCAGCAGTTTCAGGACAGGGGTTTTGAACACTGAAGCTTTCTTT. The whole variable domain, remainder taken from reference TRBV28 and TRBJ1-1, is DVKVTQSSRYLVKRTGEKVFLECVQDMDHENMFWYRQDPGLGLRLIYFSYDVKMKEKGDIPEGYSVSREKKERFSLILESASTNQTSMYLCASSFRTGVLNTEAFFGQGTRLTVV.

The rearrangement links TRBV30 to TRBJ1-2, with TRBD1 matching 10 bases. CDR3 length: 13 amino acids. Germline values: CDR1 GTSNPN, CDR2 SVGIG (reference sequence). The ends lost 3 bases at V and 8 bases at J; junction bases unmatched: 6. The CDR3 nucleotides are TGTGCCTGGAGCGCAGACAGGGGGCTAGGCTACACCTTC. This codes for CAWSADRGLGYTF.

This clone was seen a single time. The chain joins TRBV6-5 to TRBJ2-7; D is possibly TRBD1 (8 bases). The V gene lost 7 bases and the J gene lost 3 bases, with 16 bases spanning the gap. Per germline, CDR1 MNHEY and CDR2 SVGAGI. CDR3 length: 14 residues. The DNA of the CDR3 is TGTGCCAGCAACCGCGGGGGACAGGTCTACGAGCAGTACTTC. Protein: CASNRGGQVYEQYF.

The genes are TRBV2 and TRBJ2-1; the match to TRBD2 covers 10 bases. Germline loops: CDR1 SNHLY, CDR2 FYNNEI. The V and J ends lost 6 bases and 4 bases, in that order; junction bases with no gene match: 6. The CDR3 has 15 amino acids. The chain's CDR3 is CASRRTSGNYNEQFF. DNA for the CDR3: TGTGCCAGCAGGAGGACTAGCGGAAATTACAATGAGCAGTTCTTC.

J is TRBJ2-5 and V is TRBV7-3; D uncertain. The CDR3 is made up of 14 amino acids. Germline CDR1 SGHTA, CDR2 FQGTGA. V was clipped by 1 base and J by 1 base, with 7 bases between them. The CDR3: CASSLMGSQETQYF. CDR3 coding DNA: TGTGCCAGCAGCTTAATGGGCAGCCAAGAGACCCAGTACTTC.

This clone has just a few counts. CDR3 protein: CASSNTGLAGRKNIQYF. CDR3 nucleotides: TGTGCCAGCAGCAATACCGGACTAGCGGGCCGCAAAAACATTCAGTACTTC. The rearrangement uses TRBV7-9 and TRBJ2-4; 11 positions agree with TRBD2. V was pared by 5 bases and J by 3 bases, with 9 bases of the junction left unmatched. The germline gives CDR1 SEHNR, CDR2 FQNEAQ (reference sequence). This CDR3 region has 17 residues.

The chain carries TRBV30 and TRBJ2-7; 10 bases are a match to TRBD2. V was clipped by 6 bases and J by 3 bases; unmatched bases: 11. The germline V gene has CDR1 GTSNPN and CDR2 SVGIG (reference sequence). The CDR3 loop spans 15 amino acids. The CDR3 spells CACQPGTSAHYEQYF. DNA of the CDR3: TGTGCCTGTCAACCCGGGACTAGCGCTCACTACGAGCAGTACTTC.